The present T cell receptor (beta chain) was sequenced within a study of beta chain features in type 1 diabetes. Expressed TCRB transcripts were sequenced, since all the RNA that had been isolated was reverse transcribed. Here immunoSEQ multiplex PCR was the method, and the copy in TCRdb shows in-frame clones only, minus some. The sample yields 450,000 to 600,000 clones, about 30% seen once. The source is a young man in good health. Sequenced material: naive CD4+ T cells from blood.

The CDR3 sequence: CASSLAGFGGYTF. The CDR3 DNA reads as TGTGCCAGCAGTTTAGCAGGTTTTGGTGGCTACACCTTC. V gene TRBV27 combines with J gene TRBJ1-2; no clear D gene. V dropped 2 bases and J dropped 7 bases, with 11 bases sitting between them. The length of the CDR3 is 13 residues. Looked up from germline, CDR1 is MNHEY and CDR2 is SMNVEV (reference sequence).